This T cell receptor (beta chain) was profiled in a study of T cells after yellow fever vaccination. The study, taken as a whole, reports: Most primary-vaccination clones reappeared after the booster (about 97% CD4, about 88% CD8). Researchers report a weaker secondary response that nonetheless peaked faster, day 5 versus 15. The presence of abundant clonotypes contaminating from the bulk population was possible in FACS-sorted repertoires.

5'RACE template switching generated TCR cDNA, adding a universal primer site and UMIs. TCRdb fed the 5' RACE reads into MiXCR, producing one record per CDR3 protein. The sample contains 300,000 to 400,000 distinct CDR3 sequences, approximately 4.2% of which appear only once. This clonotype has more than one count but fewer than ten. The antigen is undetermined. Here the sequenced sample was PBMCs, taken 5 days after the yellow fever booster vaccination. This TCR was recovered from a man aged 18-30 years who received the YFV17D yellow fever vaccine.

The CDR3 DNA is TGTGCCACCAGCCAGGACAGAGGGGGCTACGAGCAGTACTTC. Amino acids: CATSQDRGGYEQYF. The chain has TRBV15 and TRBJ2-7; tentatively, D is TRBD1 (6 bases). The CDR3 extends over 14 amino acids. Germline V gene data show CDR1 as LNHNV and CDR2 as YYDKDF (reference sequence). V shed 5 bases and J shed 3 bases, with 14 bases lying between them.